This is a list of T cell receptor beta chains from one sample in a study of blood T cell repertoires in COVID-19. This table comes from immunoSEQ multiplex PCR, and its TCRdb copy is limited to in-frame clones, with some not included. The table records approximately 380,000 clones, just over 90% of them present only once. Sequencing was done on a sample of PBMCs or T cells enriched from blood (not recorded which). These receptors were collected from a woman aged 35 to 49 who had been exposed to COVID-19. The CDR3 runs from the conserved cysteine through the conserved F or W. The order of the fields is CDR3 length, clone size, V gene, D gene, J gene, CDR3 protein, CDR3 DNA. D genes are given only for firm matches. Clone size is shown for a subset of rows, as once, few, many or a class of expanded clone.

15	NA	TRBV19	NA	TRBJ1-5	CASSIGKTGSRAQHF	TGTGCCAGTAGTATAGGGAAAACAGGCTCTAGGGCCCAGCATTTT
16	NA	TRBV7-9	TRBD2	TRBJ2-7	CASSPKSGLAGDEQYF	TGTGCCAGCAGCCCTAAATCGGGACTAGCAGGCGACGAGCAGTACTTC
13	NA	TRBV18	NA	TRBJ2-5	CASSPPSRETQYF	TGTGCCAGCTCACCACCAAGCCGGGAGACCCAGTACTTC
17	NA	TRBV3-1/TRBV3-2	TRBD1	TRBJ2-1	CASSPRQGAGFYNEQFF	TGTGCCAGCAGTCCCCGTCAGGGGGCAGGGTTTTACAATGAGCAGTTCTTC
19	NA	TRBV15	TRBD1	TRBJ1-1	CATSSSILFPGQKNTEAFF	TGTGCCACCAGCAGCTCAATACTATTTCCGGGACAGAAAAACACTGAAGCTTTCTTT
20	NA	TRBV3-1/TRBV3-2	TRBD2	TRBJ2-3	CASSQDGPGVAGDEPDTQYF	TGTGCCAGCAGCCAAGATGGTCCAGGGGTAGCGGGGGATGAACCAGATACGCAGTATTTT
15	NA	TRBV18	TRBD1	TRBJ2-3	CASSPRTGVTDTQYF	TGTGCCAGCTCACCGAGGACAGGGGTCACAGATACGCAGTATTTT
16	NA	TRBV13	NA	TRBJ2-7	CASSLPFAATPYEQYF	TGTGCCAGCAGCTTACCCTTTGCGGCTACGCCCTACGAGCAGTACTTC
14	NA	TRBV12-5	TRBD1	TRBJ2-5	CASGLAQGEETQYF	TGTGCTAGTGGTTTGGCCCAGGGGGAAGAGACCCAGTACTTC
18	NA	TRBV19	TRBD1	TRBJ1-1	CASSNQPRDRVIGTEAFF	TGTGCCAGTAGTAACCAGCCAAGGGACAGGGTTATAGGCACTGAAGCTTTCTTT
13	NA	TRBV2	TRBD2	TRBJ2-1	CASRLAGQNEQFF	TGTGCCAGCAGACTAGCGGGGCAGAATGAGCAGTTCTTC
12	NA	TRBV19	NA	TRBJ1-2	CASATDPYGYTF	TGTGCCAGCGCGACAGACCCCTATGGCTACACCTTC
14	NA	TRBV28	NA	TRBJ2-7	CASSLGGKSYEQYF	TGTGCCAGCAGTTTAGGGGGGAAATCCTACGAGCAGTACTTC
13	NA	TRBV6-1	NA	TRBJ2-7	CASSEGASYEQYF	TGTGCCAGCAGTGAGGGGGCCTCCTACGAGCAGTACTTC
14	NA	TRBV7-2	TRBD1	TRBJ2-7	CASSLDRGPGEQYF	TGTGCCAGCAGCCTGGACAGGGGGCCAGGCGAGCAGTACTTC
14	once	TRBV27	TRBD2	TRBJ2-1	CASRSGGKNNEQFF	TGTGCCAGCCGTAGCGGGGGAAAAAACAATGAGCAGTTCTTC
12	NA	TRBV11-3	NA	TRBJ2-5	CASSLDLETQYF	TGTGCCAGCAGCTTAGACCTGGAGACCCAGTACTTC
15	once	TRBV5-1	TRBD2	TRBJ2-1	CASSPAGARYNEQFF	TGCGCCAGCAGCCCAGCGGGAGCACGGTACAATGAGCAGTTCTTC
14	few	TRBV2	NA	TRBJ1-3	CASSLRDTRNTIYF	TGTGCCAGCAGCCTAAGGGACACGAGAAACACCATATATTTT
16	NA	TRBV30	NA	TRBJ1-5	CAWSVRGNEGNQPQHF	TGTGCCTGGAGTGTAAGGGGGAATGAAGGCAATCAGCCCCAGCATTTT
14	NA	TRBV7-3	NA	TRBJ2-2	CASSLMGDTGELFF	TGTGCCAGCAGCTTAATGGGCGACACCGGGGAGCTGTTTTTT
13	NA	TRBV7-2	TRBD2	TRBJ2-7	CASSFGGSYEQYF	TGTGCCAGCAGCTTCGGGGGGTCCTACGAGCAGTACTTC
18	NA	TRBV3-1/TRBV3-2	TRBD2	TRBJ2-1	CASSQVLEGTSRYNEQFF	TGTGCCAGCAGCCAAGTACTGGAGGGGACTAGCCGATACAATGAGCAGTTCTTC
15	NA	TRBV7-2	NA	TRBJ2-7	CASSDSGTPIYWQYF	TGTGCCAGCAGCGACTCCGGGACACCAATTTACTGGCAGTACTTC